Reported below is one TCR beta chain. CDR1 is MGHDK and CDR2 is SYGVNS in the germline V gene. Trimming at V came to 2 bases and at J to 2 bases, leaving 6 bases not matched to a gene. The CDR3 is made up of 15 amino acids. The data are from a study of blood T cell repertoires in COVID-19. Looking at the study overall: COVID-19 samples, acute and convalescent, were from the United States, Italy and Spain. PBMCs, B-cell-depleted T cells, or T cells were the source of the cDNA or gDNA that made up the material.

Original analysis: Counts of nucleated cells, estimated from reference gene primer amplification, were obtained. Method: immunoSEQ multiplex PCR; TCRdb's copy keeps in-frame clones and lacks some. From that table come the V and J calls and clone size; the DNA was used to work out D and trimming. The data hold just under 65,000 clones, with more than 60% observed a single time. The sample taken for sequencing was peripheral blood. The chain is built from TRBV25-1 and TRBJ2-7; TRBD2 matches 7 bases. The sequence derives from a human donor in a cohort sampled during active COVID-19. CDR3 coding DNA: TGTGCCAGCAGTGAAAGCGGGAATCGGCCCTACGAGCAGTACTTC. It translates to CASSESGNRPYEQYF.